This T cell receptor beta chain was profiled in a study of T-cell reconstitution after alpha-beta-depleted transplantation in children. A library of TCRbeta sequences, prepared with unique molecular identifiers, was generated. TCRdb reprocessed the PCR reads via MiXCR and lists one record per CDR3 protein. The data show 490,000 or so distinct CDR3 sequences, approximately 12% seen once. This clonotype was detected a few times. Losses at the gene ends were 6 bases for V and 0 bases for J; bases not matched to a gene: 1. The CDR3 covers 15 residues. From germline, CDR1 is SEHNR and CDR2 FQNEAQ (reference sequence).

The specimen was PBMCs from the stem cell graft donor, collected from the stem cell graft. The genes are TRBV7-9 and TRBJ2-1; 11 bases map to TRBD2. This sequence originates from a human donor who donated a stem cell graft to a child with combined immunodeficiency. DNA for the CDR3: TGTGCCAGCAGGGGACTAGCGGCCTCCTACAATGAGCAGTTCTTC. This translates into CASRGLAASYNEQFF.